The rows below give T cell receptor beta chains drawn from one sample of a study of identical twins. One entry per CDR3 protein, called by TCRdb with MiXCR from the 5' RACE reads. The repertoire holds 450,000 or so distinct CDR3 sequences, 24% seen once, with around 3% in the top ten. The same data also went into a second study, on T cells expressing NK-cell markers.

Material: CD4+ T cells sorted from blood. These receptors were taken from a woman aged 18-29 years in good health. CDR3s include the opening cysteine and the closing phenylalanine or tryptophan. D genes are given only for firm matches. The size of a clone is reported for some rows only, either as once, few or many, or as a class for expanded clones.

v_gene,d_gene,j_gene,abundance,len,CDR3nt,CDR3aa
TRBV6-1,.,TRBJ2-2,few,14,TGTGCCAGCAGTCCAATCTCTAGCACCGGGGAGCTGTTTTTT,CASSPISSTGELFF
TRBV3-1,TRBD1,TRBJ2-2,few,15,TGTGCCAGCAGCCTCTTGGACAGGGTCACCGGGGAGCTGTTTTTT,CASSLLDRVTGELFF
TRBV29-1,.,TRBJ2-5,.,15,TGCAGCGCCTCCGGGGGGCCCTATGGAGTAGAGACCCAGTACTTC,CSASGGPYGVETQYF
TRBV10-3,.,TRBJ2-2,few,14,TGTGCCATCAGTGGTGGAGGTGTGGCCGGGGAGCTGTTTTTT,CAISGGGVAGELFF
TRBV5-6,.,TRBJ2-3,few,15,TGTGCCAGCCATCCCCGCGGCGGGGGCACAGATACGCAGTATTTT,CASHPRGGGTDTQYF
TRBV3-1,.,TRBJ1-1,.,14,TGTGCCAGCAGCCCTACGGACTCTGACGCTGAAGCTTTCTTT,CASSPTDSDAEAFF
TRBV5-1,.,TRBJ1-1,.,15,TGCGCCAGCAGTCCCGCCTTGGGGCGGAACACTGAAGCTTTCTTT,CASSPALGRNTEAFF
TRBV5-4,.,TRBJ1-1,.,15,TGTGCCAGCAGCTTGGGGCGCAGCGGGAACACTGAAGCTTTCTTT,CASSLGRSGNTEAFF
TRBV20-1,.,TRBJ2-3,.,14,TGCAGTGCTAGAGATAGTAGAGGCCCAGATACGCAGTATTTT,CSARDSRGPDTQYF
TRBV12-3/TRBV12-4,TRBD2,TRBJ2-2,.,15,TGTGCCAGCACCCCGGGGACCAGCGGGGCCGGGGAGCTGTTTTTT,CASTPGTSGAGELFF
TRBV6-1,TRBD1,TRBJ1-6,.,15,TGTGCCAGCAGTCGCTCCAGGGGGCTGGGTTCACCCCTCCACTTT,CASSRSRGLGSPLHF
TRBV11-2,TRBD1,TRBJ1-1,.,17,TGTGCCAGCAGCCCGACAGGGGGCACATGGGGAAACACTGAAGCTTTCTTT,CASSPTGGTWGNTEAFF
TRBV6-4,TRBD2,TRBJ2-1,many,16,TGTGCCAGCAGTCCCGCTAGCGGGGGTCTCTACAATGAGCAGTTCTTC,CASSPASGGLYNEQFF
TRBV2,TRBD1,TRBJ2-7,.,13,TGTGCCAGCAGTGGGGACAGCGCCTACGAGCAGTACTTC,CASSGDSAYEQYF
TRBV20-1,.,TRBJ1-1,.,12,TGCAGTGCTCTCGGACCCCTAAATAAAGCTTTCTTT,CSALGPLNKAFF
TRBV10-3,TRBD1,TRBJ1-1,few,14,TGTGCCATCAGCCCATTGACAGGGGACACTGAAGCTTTCTTT,CAISPLTGDTEAFF
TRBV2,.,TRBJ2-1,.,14,TGTGCCAGCAGCCAGGACAGTTCCTACAATGAGCAGTTCTTC,CASSQDSSYNEQFF
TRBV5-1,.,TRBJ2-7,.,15,TGCGCCAGCAGCTTGCTAGCGGACAGCTCCTACGAGCAGTACTTC,CASSLLADSSYEQYF
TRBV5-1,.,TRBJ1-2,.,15,TGCGCCAGCAGCGTAGGTCAGCCTACTAACTATGGCTACACCTTC,CASSVGQPTNYGYTF
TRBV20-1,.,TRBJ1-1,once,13,TGCAGTCTAGCGGGGCCTTTGAACACTGAAGCTTTCTTT,CSLAGPLNTEAFF
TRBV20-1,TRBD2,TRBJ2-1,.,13,TGCAGTGCTAGCCTAGCGGGGCCGGGTGAGCAGTTCTTC,CSASLAGPGEQFF
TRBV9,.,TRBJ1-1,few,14,TGTGCCAGCAGCGTAGCGCAGCGGGGGACTGAAGCTTTCTTT,CASSVAQRGTEAFF
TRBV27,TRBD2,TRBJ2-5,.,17,TGTGCCAGCAGTTTAGGACTAGCGAGTTCAAACCTAGAGACCCAGTACTTC,CASSLGLASSNLETQYF
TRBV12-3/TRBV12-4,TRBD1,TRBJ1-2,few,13,TGTGCCAGCAGTTTCCGACAGGGGAATGGCTACACCTTC,CASSFRQGNGYTF
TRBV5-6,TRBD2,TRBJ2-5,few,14,TGTGCCAGCTCCCTGCGGGGGAACCAAGAGACCCAGTACTTC,CASSLRGNQETQYF
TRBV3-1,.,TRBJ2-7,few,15,TGTGCCAGCAGCCAAGATCCTAACAGTTTCTTCGAGCAGTACTTC,CASSQDPNSFFEQYF
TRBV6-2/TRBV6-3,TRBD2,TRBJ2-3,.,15,TGTGCCAGCAGGGATGGGACTAGCGGGAGAGATACGCAGTATTTT,CASRDGTSGRDTQYF
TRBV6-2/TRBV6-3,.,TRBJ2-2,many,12,TGTGCCAGCAGGCGAAACACCGGGGAGCTGTTTTTT,CASRRNTGELFF
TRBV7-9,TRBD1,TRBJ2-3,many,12,TGTGCCAGCAGCTGGACAGGAGATACGCAGTATTTT,CASSWTGDTQYF
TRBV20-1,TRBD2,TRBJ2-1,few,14,TGCAGTGCTAGGTCGCGGGAGGGTTTTCAGGAGCAGTTCTTC,CSARSREGFQEQFF
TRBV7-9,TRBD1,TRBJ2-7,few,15,TGTGCCAGCACTCCTCGGGGACAGGGGTTACACGAGCAGTACTTC,CASTPRGQGLHEQYF